Listed below are T cell receptor beta chains from one sample, sequenced in a study of early T cells in non-severe SARS-CoV-2 infection. TCRdb ran MiXCR on the 5' RACE reads and lists one entry per CDR3 protein. Of about 76,000 distinct CDR3 sequences listed, roughly 12% were seen once; the top ten hold roughly 3.1%. Sequences were obtained from whole blood. The receptors originated from an adult who was a healthcare worker with PCR-confirmed SARS-CoV-2 infection or an uninfected control (not recorded which). The CDR3 runs from the conserved cysteine through the conserved F or W. A D gene is named only where the DNA matches it firmly. Expanded clones get a size class; other rows say once, few or many, or leave the size out.

>TRBJ2-7|TRBV7-9|TRBD1|many
TGTGCCAGCAGCTTGACAGGGGACGAGCAGTACTTC
CASSLTGDEQYF
>TRBJ2-7|TRBV20-1|TRBD1|-
TGCAGTGCGAGGCCCGGGACAGGGGCCTACGAGCAGTACTTC
CSARPGTGAYEQYF
>TRBJ2-5|TRBV2|-|many
TGTGCCAGCAGTGAACTACAGGAGCAAGAGACCCAGTACTTC
CASSELQEQETQYF
>TRBJ2-2|TRBV5-4|TRBD1|few
TGTGCCAGCAGCTCCAGGGGACAGCTCACCAACTTAGGTGGACCCGGGGAGCTGTTTTTT
CASSSRGQLTNLGGPGELFF
>TRBJ2-1|TRBV7-9|-|-
TGTGCCAGCAGCGCCAGAACTGAGCAGTTCTTC
CASSARTEQFF
>TRBJ1-1|TRBV7-8|-|-
TGTGCCAGCAGCTTACGATCATCGGGGGGTGAAGCTTTCTTT
CASSLRSSGGEAFF
>TRBJ2-3|TRBV20-1|TRBD2|-
TGCAGTACGGTAGGACTAGTTCGTAACGCAGATACGCAGTATTTT
CSTVGLVRNADTQYF
>TRBJ2-1|TRBV18|-|few
TGTGCCAGCTCGGTTGTGACGGGGGTCTCCAATGAGCAGTTCTTC
CASSVVTGVSNEQFF
>TRBJ2-2|TRBV21-1|-|many
TGTGCCAGCAGCACTACTAGCGGGCGAAACACCGGGGAGCTGTTTTTT
CASSTTSGRNTGELFF
>TRBJ1-5|TRBV5-1|TRBD1|-
TGCGCCAGCAGCTTAGGACAGGGTGGCCAGCCCCAGCATTTT
CASSLGQGGQPQHF
>TRBJ2-7|TRBV28|-|-
TGTGCCAGCAGCCTCGAGGGGGAGCTCAGCTCCTACGAGCAGTACTTC
CASSLEGELSSYEQYF
>TRBJ2-2|TRBV5-1|-|few
TGCGCCAGCAGCTTGGTTCCGGAGAACACCGGGGAGCTGTTTTTT
CASSLVPENTGELFF
>TRBJ2-7|TRBV28|TRBD2|few
TGTGCCAGCAGTTTAGGTAGCGGGGGTTCCTACGAGCAGTACTTC
CASSLGSGGSYEQYF
>TRBJ1-4|TRBV28|-|many
TGTGCCAGCAGTCCGAGGGCCGAGAATGAAAAACTGTTTTTT
CASSPRAENEKLFF
>TRBJ2-1|TRBV5-5|-|few
TGTGCCAGCAGCTTGGGGCTCGGGGAGTTCTTC
CASSLGLGEFF
>TRBJ2-1|TRBV19|TRBD2|-
TGTGCCAGTAGTCCCAGCGGGAGGCTCGATGTATACAATGAGCAGTTCTTC
CASSPSGRLDVYNEQFF
>TRBJ2-4|TRBV12-3/TRBV12-4|-|few
TGTGCCAGCAGTTCTATGACTGGGGGCGGAAACATTCAGTACTTC
CASSSMTGGGNIQYF
>TRBJ1-2|TRBV29-1|-|-
TGCAGCGTTGCGAGCACAGGGAACCAGCTTGGCTACACCTTC
CSVASTGNQLGYTF
>TRBJ2-4|TRBV7-8|TRBD1|-
TGTGCCAGCAGCCTGGAAGGGGGCTTGTGGGCCAAAACCATTCAGTACTTC
CASSLEGGLWAKTIQYF
>TRBJ2-3|TRBV15|TRBD1|many
TGTGCCACCAGCAGGGTTCCCCGGGACAGGGGAGCAGATACGCAGTATTTT
CATSRVPRDRGADTQYF
>TRBJ2-3|TRBV7-9|TRBD2|few
TGTGCCAGCAGCTCCCAGGCAGACGTCCTAGCGGGACATAGCACAGATACGCAGTATTTT
CASSSQADVLAGHSTDTQYF
>TRBJ2-1|TRBV2|TRBD2|-
TGTGCGAGCGGGACGCCCTACGGCTACAATGAGCAGTTCTTC
CASGTPYGYNEQFF
>TRBJ2-3|TRBV18|TRBD2|-
TGTGCCAGCTCCCTACTAGCGGGAGATTTTGATACGCAGTATTTT
CASSLLAGDFDTQYF
>TRBJ2-3|TRBV20-1|-|many
TGCAGTGCTAGACCCCTAATTTGGGGCAGGGCAGATACGCAGTATTTT
CSARPLIWGRADTQYF
>TRBJ2-5|TRBV28|TRBD2|-
TGTGCCAGCAGTTTAACTAGCGGGAGTAGAGAGACCCAGTACTTC
CASSLTSGSRETQYF
>TRBJ2-5|TRBV7-8|-|few
TGTGCCAGCAGCTTCTCTCCGGACCAAGAGACCCAGTACTTC
CASSFSPDQETQYF
>TRBJ2-7|TRBV27|-|many
TGTGCCAGCAGCCCAGGGCTGGGGCTATCCTACGAGCAGTACTTC
CASSPGLGLSYEQYF
>TRBJ2-6|TRBV5-4|TRBD2|few
TGTGCCAGCAGCTTAATATTAGCGGGAGGCTCTGGGGCCAACGTCCTGACTTTC
CASSLILAGGSGANVLTF
>TRBJ1-1|TRBV12-3/TRBV12-4|-|many
TGTGCCAGCAGATCTACGGGGGCTTTCACGAACACTGAAGCTTTCTTT
CASRSTGAFTNTEAFF
>TRBJ1-1|TRBV28|-|many
TGTGCCAGCAGCCCCAATGGCGAGCCAGCTTTCTTT
CASSPNGEPAFF
>TRBJ1-5|TRBV7-8|TRBD1|few
TGTGCCAGCAGCTCGGACAGGACTAGCAATCAGCCCCAGCATTTT
CASSSDRTSNQPQHF
>TRBJ1-5|TRBV15|-|few
TGTGCCACCAGTCAAAGGGAAAATCAGCCCCAGCATTTT
CATSQRENQPQHF
>TRBJ2-5|TRBV25-1|-|-
TGTGCCAGCAGTGACTACCTCGACCAGACCCAGTACTTC
CASSDYLDQTQYF
>TRBJ1-1|TRBV18|-|few
TGTGCCAGCTCACCACAGGGGCCGGACACTGAAGCTTTCTTT
CASSPQGPDTEAFF
>TRBJ2-7|TRBV6-2/TRBV6-3|-|-
TGTGCCAGCAGTTACGGGGCGGGTGCCGCCTACGAGCAGTACTTC
CASSYGAGAAYEQYF
>TRBJ2-7|TRBV20-1|TRBD1|many
TGCAGTGCTAGGGGGGACAGTACCTACGAGCAGTACTTC
CSARGDSTYEQYF
>TRBJ2-3|TRBV6-6|TRBD1|few
TGTGCCAGCGGGACAGGGGTTAGGGATACGCAGTATTTT
CASGTGVRDTQYF
>TRBJ2-3|TRBV7-8|TRBD2|many
TGTGCCAGCAGCTTACTAGGGCTAGCGGGGACAGATACGCAGTATTTT
CASSLLGLAGTDTQYF
>TRBJ2-3|TRBV7-9|-|many
TGTGCCAGCAGCTTTGGGGCAGATACGCAGTATTTT
CASSFGADTQYF
>TRBJ2-7|TRBV29-1|-|-
TGCAGCGTTATCGTAGCAGGGTCCTACGAGCAGTACTTC
CSVIVAGSYEQYF
>TRBJ1-5|TRBV19|-|few
TGTGCCAGTAGTGGAGAGGCCCAGCCCCAGCATTTT
CASSGEAQPQHF
>TRBJ2-1|TRBV18|TRBD2|many
TGTGCCAGCTCACCACCGGGACTAGCGGGAGGCGATGAGCAGTTCTTC
CASSPPGLAGGDEQFF
>TRBJ1-6|TRBV4-1|TRBD1|many
TGCGCCAGCAGTGTCACAGGGGATAATTCACCCCTCCACTTT
CASSVTGDNSPLHF